A selection of T cell receptor beta chains follows, all from one sample in a study of memory CD4+ T cells and cytomegalovirus serostatus. The table came from immunoSEQ multiplex PCR; TCRdb's copy has only in-frame clones and leaves some out. The repertoire holds 70,000 or so clones, with around 82% as singletons. The sample taken for sequencing was memory CD4+ T cells from blood. The source is an adult in good health and CMV-seropositive. Both conserved end residues are trimmed from each CDR3. The order of the fields is J gene, clone size, V gene, D gene, CDR3 protein. D genes are given only for firm matches. The size entry is marked missing in some rows and otherwise reads once, few, many or a size class.

TRBJ2-1 NA TRBV10-2 NA ASSVAESYNEQF
TRBJ1-1 NA TRBV11-3 NA ASSAGHTPNTEAF
TRBJ1-1 few TRBV5-1 NA ASSWDGVNTEAF
TRBJ1-6 NA TRBV27 NA ASSRRDFNSPLH
TRBJ2-1 few TRBV9 TRBD2 ASSPRLAGGQNEQF
TRBJ1-3 few TRBV11-2 NA ASSYAGISGNTIY
TRBJ2-5 NA TRBV11-1 NA ASSLTRGTQY
TRBJ1-5 NA TRBV5-8 TRBD1 ASSFLRDRPSNQPQH
TRBJ2-3 NA TRBV10-2 TRBD2 ASSGTSGIVDTQY
TRBJ1-3 NA TRBV28 NA ASNGVPYSGNTIY
TRBJ2-7 NA TRBV27 NA ASSPNRGGTYEQY
TRBJ2-5 few TRBV5-4 NA ASSLAAETQY
TRBJ1-2 NA TRBV5-6 NA ASSLGPGEDYGYT
TRBJ1-3 NA TRBV6-5 NA ASRRGSSGNTIY
TRBJ2-6 NA TRBV29-1 NA SVSAEVSGANVLT
TRBJ2-1 few TRBV5-4 TRBD2 ASSLGGGGLLYNEQF
TRBJ1-4 NA TRBV2 TRBD1 ASSERDSRLANEKLF
TRBJ1-1 NA TRBV20-1 NA SAPDGRAF